This TCR beta chain was retrieved from a study of cytomegalovirus exposure and HLA in healthy donors. Trimming took 5 bases from V and 4 from J, leaving 10 bases between them. This CDR3 has 13 residues. Germline V lookup: CDR1 SGHRS, CDR2 YFSETQ. Primers: 60 Vbeta forward and 13 Jbeta reverse. The data were produced by immunoSEQ multiplex PCR, yet TCRdb's version contains in-frame clones alone and is incomplete. The table shows 170,000 or so clones, with roughly 79% occurring only once. Sequencing used PBMCs. The clonotype originates from a woman aged 45-65 years in good health and CMV-seropositive. J is TRBJ1-3 and V is TRBV5-1; D is perhaps TRBD1 (5 bases). The CDR3 coding sequence is TGCGCCAGCAGGCCCTCAGGGGGAAACACCATATATTTT. As protein: CASRPSGGNTIYF.